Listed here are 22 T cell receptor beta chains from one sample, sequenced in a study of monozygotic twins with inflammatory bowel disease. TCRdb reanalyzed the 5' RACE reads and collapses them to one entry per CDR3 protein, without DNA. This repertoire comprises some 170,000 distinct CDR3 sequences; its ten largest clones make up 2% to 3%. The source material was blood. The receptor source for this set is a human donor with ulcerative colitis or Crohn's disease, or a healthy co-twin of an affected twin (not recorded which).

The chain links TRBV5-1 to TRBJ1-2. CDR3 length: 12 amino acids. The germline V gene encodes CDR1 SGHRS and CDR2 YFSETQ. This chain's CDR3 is CASSLERSVYTF.

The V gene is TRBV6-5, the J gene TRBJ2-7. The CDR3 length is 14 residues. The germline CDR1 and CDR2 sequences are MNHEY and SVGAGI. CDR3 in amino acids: CASSYGRGSYEQYF.

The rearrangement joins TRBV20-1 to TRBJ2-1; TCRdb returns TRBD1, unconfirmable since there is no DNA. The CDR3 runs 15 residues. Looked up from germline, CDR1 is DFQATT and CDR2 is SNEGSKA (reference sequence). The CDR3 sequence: CSARGAGRGYNEQFF.

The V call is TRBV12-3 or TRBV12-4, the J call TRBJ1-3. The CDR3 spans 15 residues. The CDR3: CASSAIQRRWNTIYF.

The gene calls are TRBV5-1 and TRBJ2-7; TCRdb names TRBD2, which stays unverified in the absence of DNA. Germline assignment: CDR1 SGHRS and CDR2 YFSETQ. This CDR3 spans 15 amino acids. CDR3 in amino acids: CASSLGPSGGYEQYF.

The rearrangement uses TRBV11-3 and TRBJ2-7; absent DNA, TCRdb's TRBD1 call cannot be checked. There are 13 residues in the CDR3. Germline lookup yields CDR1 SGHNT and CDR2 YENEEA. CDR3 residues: CASRGDKTYEQYF.

CDR3 amino acids: CASSRDDRVVGELFF. V is TRBV12-3 or TRBV12-4 and J is TRBJ2-2; TCRdb's D gene call, TRBD1, goes unchecked for lack of DNA. The CDR3 is made up of 15 amino acids.

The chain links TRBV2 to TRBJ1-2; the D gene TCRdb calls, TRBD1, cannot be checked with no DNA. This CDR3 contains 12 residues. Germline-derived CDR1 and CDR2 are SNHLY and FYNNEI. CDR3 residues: CASTVGGGRYTF.

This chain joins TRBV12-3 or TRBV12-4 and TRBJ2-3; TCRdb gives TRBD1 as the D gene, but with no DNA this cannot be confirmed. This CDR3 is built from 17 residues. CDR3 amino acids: CASSPWGLGAGTDTQYF.

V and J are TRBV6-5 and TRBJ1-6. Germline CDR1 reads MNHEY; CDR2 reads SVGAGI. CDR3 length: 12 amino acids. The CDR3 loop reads CASSYLNSPLHF.

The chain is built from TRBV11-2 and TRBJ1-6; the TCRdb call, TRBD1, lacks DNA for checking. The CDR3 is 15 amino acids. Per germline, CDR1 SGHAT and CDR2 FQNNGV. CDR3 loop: CASSPDAGGYSPLHF.

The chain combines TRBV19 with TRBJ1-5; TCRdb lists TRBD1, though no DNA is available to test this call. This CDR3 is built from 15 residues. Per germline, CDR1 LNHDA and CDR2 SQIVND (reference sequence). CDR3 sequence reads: CASMARDRGPQPQHF.

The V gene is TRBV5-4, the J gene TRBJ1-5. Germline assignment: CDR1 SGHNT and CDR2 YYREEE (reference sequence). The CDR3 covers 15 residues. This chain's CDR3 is CASSLDGRFAEPQHF.

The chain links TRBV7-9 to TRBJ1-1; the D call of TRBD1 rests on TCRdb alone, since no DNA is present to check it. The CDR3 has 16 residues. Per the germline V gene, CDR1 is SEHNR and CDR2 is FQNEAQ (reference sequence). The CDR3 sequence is CASSLVEVWTDTEAFF.

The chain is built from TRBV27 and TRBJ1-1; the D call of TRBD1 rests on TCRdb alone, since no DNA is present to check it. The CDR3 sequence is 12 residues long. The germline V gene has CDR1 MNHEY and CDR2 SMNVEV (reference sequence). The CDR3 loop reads CASSSGQGDAFF.

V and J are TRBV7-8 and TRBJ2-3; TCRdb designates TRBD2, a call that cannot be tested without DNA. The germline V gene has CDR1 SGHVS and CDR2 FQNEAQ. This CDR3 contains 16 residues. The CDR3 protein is CASSLAPGGLDHTQYF.

This CDR3 is CSAEGFQETQYF. This chain uses TRBV20-1 with TRBJ2-5. The length of the CDR3 is 12 residues. Germline V gives CDR1 DFQATT, CDR2 SNEGSKA (reference sequence).

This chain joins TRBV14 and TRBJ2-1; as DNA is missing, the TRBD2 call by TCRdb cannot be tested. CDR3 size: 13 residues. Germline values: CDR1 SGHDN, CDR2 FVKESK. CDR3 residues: CASSPLRYNEQFF.

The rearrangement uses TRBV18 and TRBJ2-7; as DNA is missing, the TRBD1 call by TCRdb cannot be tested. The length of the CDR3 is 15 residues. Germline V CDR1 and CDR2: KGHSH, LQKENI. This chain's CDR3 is CASSPRDRGLGEQYF.

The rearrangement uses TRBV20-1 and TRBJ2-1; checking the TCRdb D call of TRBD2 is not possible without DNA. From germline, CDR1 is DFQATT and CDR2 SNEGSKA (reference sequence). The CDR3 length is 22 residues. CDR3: CSARGRDTSGSRKVGLYNEQFF.

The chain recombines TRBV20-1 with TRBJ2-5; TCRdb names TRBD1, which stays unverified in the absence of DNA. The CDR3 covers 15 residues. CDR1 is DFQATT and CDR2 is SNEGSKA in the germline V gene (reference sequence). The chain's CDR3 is CSATRDAQRVETQYF.

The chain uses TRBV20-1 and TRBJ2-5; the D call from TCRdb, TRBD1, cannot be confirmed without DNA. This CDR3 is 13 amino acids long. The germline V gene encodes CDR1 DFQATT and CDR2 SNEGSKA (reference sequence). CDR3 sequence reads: CSASNAGAETQYF.